The sample holds a few counts of the clone carrying this TCR beta chain. This CDR3 is built from 17 residues. Per the germline V gene, CDR1 is GTSNPN and CDR2 is SVGIG (reference sequence). With 0 bases removed from V and 0 bases from J, the gap between germline ends came to 15 bases. These data come from a study of shared clonotypes between healthy human individuals. TCRdb keeps only in-frame clones here, not all; method: immunoSEQ multiplex PCR. The sample has about 2 million clones, 95% seen once. The TCR comes from a man between 18 and 35 years old in good health. The chain links TRBV30 to TRBJ1-3; no firm D call. Source material: naive CD4+ T cells sorted from blood. This sample's subset: CD45RA+ positively selected. Here the CDR3 reads CAWSVSRTPLSGNTIYF. CDR3 DNA sequence: TGTGCCTGGAGTGTATCCCGGACTCCACTCTCTGGAAACACCATATATTTT.